This is a list of T cell receptor beta chains from one sample in a study of T cells in Graves' hyperthyroidism and ophthalmopathy. In TCRdb, the multiplex PCR reads were re-called with MiXCR into one record per CDR3 protein. The table shows roughly 380,000 distinct CDR3 sequences, with approximately 15% occurring only once. The sample consisted of blood. Source of these receptors: a woman aged 55-69 years with Graves' hyperthyroidism. Both conserved end residues are part of each CDR3. The order of the fields is clone size, V gene, D gene, J gene, CDR3 protein, CDR3 DNA. A D gene is named only where the DNA matches it firmly. Size tells how often a clone was seen (once, few, many) or the class of an expanded clone, and some rows leave it out.

abundance: few
v_gene: TRBV24-1
d_gene: .
j_gene: TRBJ2-1
CDR3aa: CATSDLGGYEQFF
CDR3nt: TGTGCCACCAGTGATTTGGGTGGGTATGAGCAGTTCTTC

abundance: many
v_gene: TRBV7-9
d_gene: .
j_gene: TRBJ1-2
CDR3aa: CASSLLSGNYGYTF
CDR3nt: TGTGCCAGCAGCTTACTCTCAGGGAACTATGGCTACACCTTC

abundance: .
v_gene: TRBV7-8
d_gene: TRBD2
j_gene: TRBJ2-1
CDR3aa: CASSLWGLAGFNNEQFF
CDR3nt: TGTGCCAGCAGCTTATGGGGACTAGCGGGATTCAACAATGAGCAGTTCTTC

abundance: many
v_gene: TRBV5-6
d_gene: .
j_gene: TRBJ1-2
CDR3aa: CASSWEANYGYTF
CDR3nt: TGTGCCAGCAGCTGGGAAGCTAACTATGGCTACACCTTC

abundance: many
v_gene: TRBV5-4
d_gene: .
j_gene: TRBJ2-3
CDR3aa: CASNNRNSPDTQYF
CDR3nt: TGTGCCAGCAATAATCGGAATAGCCCAGATACGCAGTATTTT

abundance: many
v_gene: TRBV27
d_gene: .
j_gene: TRBJ1-5
CDR3aa: CASSLSGAQPQHF
CDR3nt: TGTGCCAGCAGTTTATCGGGGGCTCAGCCCCAGCATTTT

abundance: many
v_gene: TRBV12-3/TRBV12-4
d_gene: TRBD1
j_gene: TRBJ2-7
CDR3aa: CASSPTGTGSDEQYF
CDR3nt: TGTGCCAGCAGTCCAACCGGGACAGGGTCGGACGAGCAGTACTTC

abundance: many
v_gene: TRBV7-2
d_gene: TRBD1
j_gene: TRBJ2-3
CDR3aa: CASSQSDVDRASDTQYF
CDR3nt: TGTGCCAGCAGCCAATCCGACGTGGACAGGGCATCAGATACGCAGTATTTT

abundance: many
v_gene: TRBV28
d_gene: .
j_gene: TRBJ2-3
CDR3aa: CASSTASAGRTDTQYF
CDR3nt: TGTGCCAGCAGCACCGCTTCTGCCGGGAGAACAGATACGCAGTATTTT

abundance: many
v_gene: TRBV11-1
d_gene: .
j_gene: TRBJ2-5
CDR3aa: CASSRGQIETQYF
CDR3nt: TGTGCCAGCAGCCGAGGACAGATAGAGACCCAGTACTTC

abundance: .
v_gene: TRBV12-3/TRBV12-4
d_gene: TRBD2
j_gene: TRBJ2-5
CDR3aa: CASSSSPSGKETQYF
CDR3nt: TGTGCCAGCAGTTCAAGCCCTAGCGGGAAAGAGACCCAGTACTTC

abundance: .
v_gene: TRBV11-1
d_gene: .
j_gene: TRBJ1-1
CDR3aa: CASSFSGHTEAFF
CDR3nt: TGTGCCAGCAGCTTCTCGGGACACACTGAAGCTTTCTTT

abundance: few
v_gene: TRBV19
d_gene: TRBD2
j_gene: TRBJ2-5
CDR3aa: CASIASGEQETQYF
CDR3nt: TGTGCCAGTATTGCTAGCGGGGAGCAAGAGACCCAGTACTTC

abundance: few
v_gene: TRBV10-3
d_gene: TRBD1
j_gene: TRBJ2-1
CDR3aa: CAISGTGEPNEQFF
CDR3nt: TGTGCCATCAGTGGGACAGGGGAGCCCAATGAGCAGTTCTTC

abundance: .
v_gene: TRBV19
d_gene: .
j_gene: TRBJ1-1
CDR3aa: CASKPGGDTKAFF
CDR3nt: TGTGCCAGTAAACCAGGTGGGGACACTAAAGCTTTCTTT

abundance: .
v_gene: TRBV20-1
d_gene: .
j_gene: TRBJ1-2
CDR3aa: CSARDQRGGAEFLGYTF
CDR3nt: TGCAGTGCTAGAGATCAACGGGGGGGCGCAGAGTTCTTGGGCTACACCTTC

abundance: many
v_gene: TRBV29-1
d_gene: .
j_gene: TRBJ1-1
CDR3aa: CSVAQLLNTEAFF
CDR3nt: TGCAGCGTTGCTCAGCTCCTGAACACTGAAGCTTTCTTT

abundance: many
v_gene: TRBV2
d_gene: .
j_gene: TRBJ2-6
CDR3aa: CASSESLSGANVLTF
CDR3nt: TGTGCCAGCAGTGAAAGCCTCTCTGGGGCCAACGTCCTGACTTTC

abundance: .
v_gene: TRBV11-2
d_gene: .
j_gene: TRBJ1-6
CDR3aa: CASSLTQGSPLHF
CDR3nt: TGTGCCAGCAGCTTGACCCAAGGGTCACCCCTCCACTTT

abundance: few
v_gene: TRBV5-1
d_gene: .
j_gene: TRBJ1-3
CDR3aa: CASSKSLRASSGNTIYF
CDR3nt: TGCGCCAGCAGTAAAAGCCTCAGGGCCAGCTCTGGAAACACCATATATTTT

abundance: .
v_gene: TRBV9
d_gene: TRBD2
j_gene: TRBJ2-3
CDR3aa: CASSVATSGGTDTQYF
CDR3nt: TGTGCCAGCAGCGTAGCTACTAGCGGGGGCACAGATACGCAGTATTTT

abundance: .
v_gene: TRBV6-1
d_gene: .
j_gene: TRBJ1-1
CDR3aa: CASTLLGVSTEAFF
CDR3nt: TGTGCCAGCACTCTCTTGGGGGTTAGCACTGAAGCTTTCTTT

abundance: .
v_gene: TRBV30
d_gene: TRBD2
j_gene: TRBJ2-1
CDR3aa: CAWSALAQGNEQFF
CDR3nt: TGTGCCTGGAGTGCACTAGCGCAAGGAAATGAGCAGTTCTTC

abundance: few
v_gene: TRBV4-1
d_gene: .
j_gene: TRBJ2-3
CDR3aa: CASSRRDLTDTQYF
CDR3nt: TGCGCCAGCAGCCGGAGGGACCTCACAGATACGCAGTATTTT

abundance: many
v_gene: TRBV18
d_gene: TRBD2
j_gene: TRBJ2-1
CDR3aa: CASSPPGLAGVVEQFF
CDR3nt: TGTGCCAGCTCACCACCGGGACTAGCGGGAGTAGTTGAGCAGTTCTTC

abundance: many
v_gene: TRBV3-1
d_gene: .
j_gene: TRBJ1-4
CDR3aa: CASSPNSGQGGEKLFF
CDR3nt: TGTGCCAGCAGCCCTAACTCGGGGCAGGGAGGTGAAAAACTGTTTTTT

abundance: once
v_gene: TRBV28
d_gene: TRBD1
j_gene: TRBJ1-5
CDR3aa: CASSGTGGPHQPQHF
CDR3nt: TGTGCCAGCAGTGGGACAGGGGGACCTCATCAGCCCCAGCATTTT

abundance: many
v_gene: TRBV2
d_gene: TRBD1
j_gene: TRBJ1-2
CDR3aa: CASSHNPRGQGYGYTF
CDR3nt: TGTGCCAGCAGTCATAACCCTAGGGGACAGGGTTATGGCTACACCTTC

abundance: many
v_gene: TRBV2
d_gene: TRBD1
j_gene: TRBJ2-3
CDR3aa: CAARTGMTDTQYF
CDR3nt: TGTGCCGCTAGGACAGGGATGACAGATACGCAGTATTTT

abundance: .
v_gene: TRBV19
d_gene: .
j_gene: TRBJ1-1
CDR3aa: CASSKGGDTEAFF
CDR3nt: TGTGCCAGTAGTAAGGGAGGGGACACTGAAGCTTTCTTT

abundance: many
v_gene: TRBV27
d_gene: .
j_gene: TRBJ2-2
CDR3aa: CAVGRGNTGELFF
CDR3nt: TGTGCCGTGGGAAGGGGGAACACCGGGGAGCTGTTTTTT

abundance: many
v_gene: TRBV12-3/TRBV12-4
d_gene: .
j_gene: TRBJ2-5
CDR3aa: CASRIGVGGQETQYF
CDR3nt: TGTGCCAGCAGGATTGGGGTGGGTGGCCAAGAGACCCAGTACTTC

abundance: .
v_gene: TRBV5-1
d_gene: .
j_gene: TRBJ1-1
CDR3aa: CASSLGPQGPNTEALF
CDR3nt: TGCGCCAGCAGCTTGGGGCCCCAGGGGCCGAACACTGAAGCTCTCTTT